This T cell receptor beta chain was sequenced in a study of response to subunit inactivated influenza vaccine. Study-level results: That few new T cells are recruited by each seasonal influenza vaccination was the authors' suggestion.

Germline CDR1 and CDR2: SQVTM and ANQGSEA. The CDR3 is 15 amino acids. V trimming: 6 bases; J trimming: 5 bases; junction bases outside the gene matches: 13. TCRdb itself ran the RT-PCR reads through MiXCR, one entry per CDR3 protein. The table lists approximately 730,000 distinct CDR3 sequences, roughly 13% of them singletons. To note about this clonotype: What it binds is unknown.

The clonotype comes from a man aged 50-59 years who received an inactivated influenza vaccine. Sequencing used PBMCs from blood, obtained 14 to 15 days before vaccination. The genes are TRBV29-1 and TRBJ2-5, with TRBD2 matching 9 bases. CDR3 in amino acids: CSVPGGAGGWETQYF. CDR3 sequence (DNA): TGCAGCGTCCCCGGGGGAGCGGGAGGTTGGGAGACCCAGTACTTC.